A selection of T cell receptor beta chains follows, all from one sample in a study of blood T cell repertoires in COVID-19. The table came from immunoSEQ multiplex PCR; TCRdb's copy has only in-frame clones and leaves some out. The repertoire holds under 250,000 clones, approximately 89% seen once, with around 1.5% in the top ten. Sequences were obtained from peripheral blood. These TCRs come from a woman in her fifties or sixties who had recovered from COVID-19. The CDR3 runs from the conserved cysteine through the conserved F or W. The order of the fields is J gene, V gene, D gene, CDR3 length, clone size, CDR3 DNA, CDR3 protein. A D gene is named only where the DNA matches it firmly. Size is omitted from some rows. Given values are once, few, many or a class for expanded clones.

>TRBJ2-6|TRBV21-1|-|19|-
-
CASTSNPGQVGSGANVLTF
>TRBJ2-7|TRBV7-2|TRBD2|14|few
TGTGCCAGCAGCTCGGGACTAGTGGCCTACGAGCAGTACTTC
CASSSGLVAYEQYF
>TRBJ2-3|TRBV28|TRBD2|16|-
TGTGCCAGCAGTTCTAACGATCGGGGGAGGGCAGATACGCAGTATTTT
CASSSNDRGRADTQYF
>TRBJ2-7|TRBV3-1/TRBV3-2|TRBD2|18|-
TGTGCCAGCAGTCCATTACCCGGGACTAGCGGAAGCTCCTACGAGCAGTACTTC
CASSPLPGTSGSSYEQYF
>TRBJ1-4|TRBV18|TRBD1|15|many
TGTGCCAGCTCACACCGGACAGGCTTTGGGGAAAAACTGTTTTTT
CASSHRTGFGEKLFF
>TRBJ1-6|TRBV21-1|-|18|-
TGTGCCAGCAGGGATCACCAACCGGACAGGCGGTATAATTCACCCCTCCACTTT
CASRDHQPDRRYNSPLHF
>TRBJ2-1|TRBV5-5|-|14|-
TGTGCCAGCAGCTTTTCTCTTACCTACAATGAGCAGTTCTTC
CASSFSLTYNEQFF
>TRBJ1-5|TRBV10-3|-|16|-
TGTGCCATCAGTGAGTCCCGTCTGGACAGCGGTCAGCCCCAGCATTTT
CAISESRLDSGQPQHF
>TRBJ1-1|TRBV27|TRBD1|13|-
TGTGCCGTTGGACAGGGTATGAACACTGAAGCTTTCTTT
CAVGQGMNTEAFF
>TRBJ2-1|TRBV5-1|-|19|-
TGCGCCAGCAGCTTGGCCGGAGTTTCACGCGACGGGGCCTACAATGAGCAGTTCTTC
CASSLAGVSRDGAYNEQFF
>TRBJ2-7|TRBV3-1/TRBV3-2|TRBD2|14|-
TGTGCCAGCAGCGTGAGAACTAGCGACTACGAGCAGTACTTC
CASSVRTSDYEQYF
>TRBJ2-7|TRBV5-1|-|15|-
TGCGCCAGCAGCTTGGCGCCAGGAGGTTCCTACGAGCAGTACTTC
CASSLAPGGSYEQYF
>TRBJ2-2|TRBV7-8|TRBD1|16|-
TGTGCCAGCAGCTTCGGACAGGGGGCTTGGACCGGGGAGCTGTTTTTT
CASSFGQGAWTGELFF
>TRBJ2-5|TRBV12-3/TRBV12-4|TRBD1|13|-
TGTGCCAGCACCCAGGGGGCTTGGGAGACCCAGTACTTC
CASTQGAWETQYF
>TRBJ2-7|TRBV11-2|TRBD2|15|-
TGTGCCAGCAGCTTCGCGGGGGGGCTCCCCTACGAGCAGTACTTC
CASSFAGGLPYEQYF
>TRBJ2-7|TRBV3-1/TRBV3-2|TRBD2|13|-
TGTGCCAGCCCCGCGGGGGGGCCGGGGGAGCAGTACTTC
CASPAGGPGEQYF
>TRBJ1-2|TRBV11-2|TRBD1|16|once
TGTGCCAGCAGCTTAGATCGAGACAGGGAGTTCTATGGCTACACCTTC
CASSLDRDREFYGYTF
>TRBJ2-5|TRBV2|-|13|once
TGTGCCAGCAAGCCCCCGGTTCAAGAGACCCAGTACTTC
CASKPPVQETQYF
>TRBJ1-1|TRBV4-3|-|14|-
TGCGCCAGCAGCCAAGTTTCACATGGCACTGAAGCTTTCTTT
CASSQVSHGTEAFF
>TRBJ2-5|TRBV7-2|TRBD2|14|few
TGTGCCAGCAGCCTCGGGGGGGCTGGAGAGACCCAGTACTTC
CASSLGGAGETQYF
>TRBJ2-7|TRBV29-1|TRBD1|13|-
TGCAGCGCTAGGACAGGGGGTTCCTACGAGCAGTACTTC
CSARTGGSYEQYF
>TRBJ2-6|TRBV5-4|-|18|-
TGTGCCAGCAGCTCCGGGGGGCAGTTAGCGTCTGGGGCCAACGTCCTGACTTTC
CASSSGGQLASGANVLTF
>TRBJ2-3|TRBV27|-|16|once
TGTGCCAGCAGTTGGGGAACAGGGCCTCGCACAGATACGCAGTATTTT
CASSWGTGPRTDTQYF
>TRBJ2-5|TRBV13|-|13|-
TGTGCCAGCAGCGTTGACGGCGGAGAGACCCAGTACTTC
CASSVDGGETQYF
>TRBJ1-5|TRBV2|-|14|-
TGTGCCAGCAGTGCCCGGGGTAACAATCAGCCCCAGCATTTT
CASSARGNNQPQHF
>TRBJ2-2|TRBV1|-|15|-
TGCACCAGCACCCAGGGACTAGCGTGTACCGGGGAGCTGTTTTTT
CTSTQGLACTGELFF
>TRBJ2-2|TRBV9|TRBD1|17|-
TGTGCCAGCAGCGTAGGGGGAGGGACAGGGGCCACCGGGGAGCTGTTTTTT
CASSVGGGTGATGELFF
>TRBJ2-7|TRBV18|TRBD1|15|-
TGTGCCAGCTCACCACCGGGACAGGGGACCTACGAGCAGTACTTC
CASSPPGQGTYEQYF
>TRBJ1-5|TRBV15|-|15|-
TGTGCCACCAGCAGAGATGTGTCAGGAGGGCAGCCCCAGCATTTT
CATSRDVSGGQPQHF
>TRBJ2-3|TRBV2|TRBD2|15|-
TGTGCCAGCAATCGACTAGCGGTGCCCACAGATACGCAGTATTTT
CASNRLAVPTDTQYF
>TRBJ1-1|TRBV5-6|-|13|few
TGTGCCAGCAGCTTGGGGGTGGGGCCTGAAGCTTTCTTT
CASSLGVGPEAFF
>TRBJ2-3|TRBV9|-|14|-
TGTGCCAGCAGCATCAACGAGCGAACAGATACGCAGTATTTT
CASSINERTDTQYF
>TRBJ2-7|TRBV28|-|14|-
TGTGCCAGCAGCTCTCCGGGACAATCCTACGAGCAGTACTTC
CASSSPGQSYEQYF
>TRBJ2-1|TRBV11-3|TRBD1|15|few
TGTGCCAGCAGCCCGGGACAGGGGACCTACAATGAGCAGTTCTTC
CASSPGQGTYNEQFF
>TRBJ1-6|TRBV7-2|-|17|-
TGTGCCAGCAGCACCTGGTCCGGCCGAACGGGAGGATCACCCCTCCACTTT
CASSTWSGRTGGSPLHF
>TRBJ2-1|TRBV27|TRBD1|20|-
TGTGCCAGCAGGAAACATGCGACAGGGTTTTTGACCCCTGGCGACAATGAGCAGTTCTTC
CASRKHATGFLTPGDNEQFF
>TRBJ2-1|TRBV9|-|15|-
TGTGCCAGCACTCTAGGGGGTATTGGGCTCAATGAGCAGTTCTTC
CASTLGGIGLNEQFF
>TRBJ2-3|TRBV10-3|TRBD2|20|-
TGTGCCATCGACGTCGCGGCTGGTTCCTCTGGCGGGGGACTCGCAGATACGCAGTATTTT
CAIDVAAGSSGGGLADTQYF
>TRBJ1-1|TRBV19|TRBD1|14|-
TGTGCCAGTAGCTTGACAGGGGGTATTACTGAAGCTTTCTTT
CASSLTGGITEAFF
>TRBJ1-2|TRBV28|TRBD1|11|-
TGTGCCACTGGACAGGATCTGGGCTACACCTTC
CATGQDLGYTF
>TRBJ1-2|TRBV7-9|-|13|-
TGTGCCAGCAGCCGGAGGACGGACTATGGCTACACCTTC
CASSRRTDYGYTF
>TRBJ2-7|TRBV19|TRBD1|17|-
TGTGCCAGTAGCCTCAAAACTGCCGGGACAGGGGCGAGCGAGCAGTACTTC
CASSLKTAGTGASEQYF
>TRBJ2-7|TRBV7-2|-|11|-
TGTGCCAGCAGCCCGAGCTACGAGCAGTACTTC
CASSPSYEQYF
>TRBJ1-1|TRBV2|-|12|-
TGTGCCAGCAGTGGACTTGGCAGCAAAGCTTTCTTT
CASSGLGSKAFF
>TRBJ2-3|TRBV6-5|-|15|many
TGTGCCAGCAGTTACTCGCGAGGTAGCGAAGATACGCAGTATTTT
CASSYSRGSEDTQYF